This TCR beta chain was documented in a study of OX40 agonist ivuxolimab in advanced cancers. Study-wide background: Patients received ivuxolimab, an intravenous treatment, every 2 weeks at 0.01 to 10 mg/kg. General study findings and limits: Partial responders treated at 0.1-3.0 mg/kg exhibited clonal expansion among the lowest measured. The study observed clonal expansion of CD4+ and CD8+ blood T cells by week 6 at 0.1 to 3.0 mg/kg.

Measured with immunoSEQ multiplex PCR; TCRdb has only the in-frame clones, and not every one. The profile shows tens of thousands of clones, 80% of them singletons. As for this clone: Its antigen is unidentified.

The length of the CDR3 is 14 residues. V dropped 4 bases and J dropped 4 bases, with 17 bases sitting between them. The germline CDR1 and CDR2 sequences are GTSNPN and SVGIG (reference sequence). The receptor's source is an adult with an advanced solid tumor such as melanoma, head and neck, liver or kidney cancer. The chain is built from TRBV30 and TRBJ2-7; possibly TRBD1 for D (5 bases). This specimen was CD4+ or CD8+ T cells sorted from blood, taken in a trial of the OX40 agonist ivuxolimab. DNA for the CDR3: TGTGCCTGGAAGCCGGTGGGGCGCCCTTACGAGCAGTACTTC. It is translated as CAWKPVGRPYEQYF.